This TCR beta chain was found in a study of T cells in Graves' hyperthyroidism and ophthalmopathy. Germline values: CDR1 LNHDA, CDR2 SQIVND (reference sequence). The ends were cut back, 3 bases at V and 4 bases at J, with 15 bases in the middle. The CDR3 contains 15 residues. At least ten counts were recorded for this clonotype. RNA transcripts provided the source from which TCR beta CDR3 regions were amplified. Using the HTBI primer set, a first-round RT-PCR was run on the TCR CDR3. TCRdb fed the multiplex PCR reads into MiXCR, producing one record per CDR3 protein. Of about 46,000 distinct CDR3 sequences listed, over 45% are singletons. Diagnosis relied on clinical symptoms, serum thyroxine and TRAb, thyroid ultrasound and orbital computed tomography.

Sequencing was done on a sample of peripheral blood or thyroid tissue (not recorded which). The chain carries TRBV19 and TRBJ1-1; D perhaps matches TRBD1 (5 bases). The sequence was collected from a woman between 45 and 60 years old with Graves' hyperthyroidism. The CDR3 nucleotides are TGTGCCAGTAGTATCAATACAGGACTGGGCACTGAAGCTTTCTTT. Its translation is CASSINTGLGTEAFF.